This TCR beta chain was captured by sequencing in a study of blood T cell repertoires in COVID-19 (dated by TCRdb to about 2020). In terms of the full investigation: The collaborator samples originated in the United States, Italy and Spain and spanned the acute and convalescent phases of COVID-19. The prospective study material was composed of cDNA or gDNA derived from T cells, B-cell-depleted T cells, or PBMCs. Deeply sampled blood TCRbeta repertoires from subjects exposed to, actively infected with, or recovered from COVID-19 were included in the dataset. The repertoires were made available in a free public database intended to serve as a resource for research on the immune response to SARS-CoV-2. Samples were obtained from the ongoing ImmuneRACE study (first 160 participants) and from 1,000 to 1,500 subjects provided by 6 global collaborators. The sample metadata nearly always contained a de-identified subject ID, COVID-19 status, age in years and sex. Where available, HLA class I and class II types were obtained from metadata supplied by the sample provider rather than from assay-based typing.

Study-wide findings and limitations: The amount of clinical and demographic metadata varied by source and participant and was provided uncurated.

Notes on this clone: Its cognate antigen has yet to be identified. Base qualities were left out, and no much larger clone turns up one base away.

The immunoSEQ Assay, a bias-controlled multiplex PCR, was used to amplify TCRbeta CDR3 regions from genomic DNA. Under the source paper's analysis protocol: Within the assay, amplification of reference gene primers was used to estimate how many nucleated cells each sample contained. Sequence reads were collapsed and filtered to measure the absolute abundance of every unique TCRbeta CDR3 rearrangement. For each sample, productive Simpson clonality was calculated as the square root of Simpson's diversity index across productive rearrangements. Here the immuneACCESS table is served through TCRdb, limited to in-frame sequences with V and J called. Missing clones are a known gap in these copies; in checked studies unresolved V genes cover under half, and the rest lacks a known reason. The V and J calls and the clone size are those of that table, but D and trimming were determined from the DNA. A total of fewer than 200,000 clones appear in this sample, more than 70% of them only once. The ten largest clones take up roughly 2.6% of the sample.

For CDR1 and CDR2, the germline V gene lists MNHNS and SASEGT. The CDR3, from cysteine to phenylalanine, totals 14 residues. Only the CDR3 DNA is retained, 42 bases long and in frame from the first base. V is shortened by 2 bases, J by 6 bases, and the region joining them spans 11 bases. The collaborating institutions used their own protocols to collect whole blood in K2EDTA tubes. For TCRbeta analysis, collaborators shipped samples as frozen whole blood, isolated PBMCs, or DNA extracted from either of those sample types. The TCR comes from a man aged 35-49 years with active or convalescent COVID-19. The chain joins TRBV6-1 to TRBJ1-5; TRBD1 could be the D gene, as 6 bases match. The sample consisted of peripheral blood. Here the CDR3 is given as CASSETGIGQPQHF. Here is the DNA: TGTGCCAGCAGTGAAACAGGGATAGGTCAGCCCCAGCATTTT.